This T cell receptor beta chain was documented in a study of T cell repertoires and HLA-DP antigens. Notes on this clone: The target antigen is unknown.

Untouched CD4+ T cells were bead-isolated from PBMC at around 98% purity. Assay: immunoSEQ multiplex PCR; the TCRdb copy retains only in-frame clones and omits some. The data show more than 90,000 clones, almost 95% seen once. Input material: CD4+ T cells from PBMCs. The sequence derives from a woman younger than 35 in good health and CMV-seronegative.

CDR3 bases: TGTGCCTGGAGTGTACGAGGGGGAACAGGGGAGGAAAAACTGTTTTTT. Its translation: CAWSVRGGTGEEKLFF. The chain carries TRBV30 and TRBJ1-4; TRBD1 matches 7 bases. V trimming: 0 bases; J trimming: 8 bases; junction bases outside the gene matches: 12. CDR3 length equals 16 residues. Germline V lookup: CDR1 GTSNPN, CDR2 SVGIG (reference sequence).